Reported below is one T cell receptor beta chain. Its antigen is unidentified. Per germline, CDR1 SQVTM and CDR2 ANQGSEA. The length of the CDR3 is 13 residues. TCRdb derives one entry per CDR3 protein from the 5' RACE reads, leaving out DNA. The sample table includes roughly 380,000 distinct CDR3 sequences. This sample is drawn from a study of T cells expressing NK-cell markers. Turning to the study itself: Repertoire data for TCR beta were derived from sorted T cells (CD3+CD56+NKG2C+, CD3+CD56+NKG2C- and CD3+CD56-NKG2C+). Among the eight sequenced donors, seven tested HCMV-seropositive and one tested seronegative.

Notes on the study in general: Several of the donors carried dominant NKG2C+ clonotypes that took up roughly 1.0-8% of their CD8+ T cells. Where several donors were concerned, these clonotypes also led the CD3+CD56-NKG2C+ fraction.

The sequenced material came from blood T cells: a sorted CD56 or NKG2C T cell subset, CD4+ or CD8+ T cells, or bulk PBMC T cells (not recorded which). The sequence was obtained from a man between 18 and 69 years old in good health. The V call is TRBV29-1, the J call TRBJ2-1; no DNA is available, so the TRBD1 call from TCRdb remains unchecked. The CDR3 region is CSGRGLHYNEQFF.